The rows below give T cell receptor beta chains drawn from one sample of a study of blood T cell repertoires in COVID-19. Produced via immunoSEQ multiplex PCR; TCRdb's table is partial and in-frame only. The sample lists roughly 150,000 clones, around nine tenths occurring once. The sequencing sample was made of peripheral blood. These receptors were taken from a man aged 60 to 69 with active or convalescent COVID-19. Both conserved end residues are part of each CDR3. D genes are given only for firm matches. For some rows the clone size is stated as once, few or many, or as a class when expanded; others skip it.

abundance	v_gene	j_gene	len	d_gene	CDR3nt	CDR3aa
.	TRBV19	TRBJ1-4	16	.	TGTGCCAGTAGTATTGGGGCCACACAATCTAATGAAAAACTGTTTTTT	CASSIGATQSNEKLFF
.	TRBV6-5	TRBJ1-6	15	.	TGTGCCAGCACTCGGGGGGGGCAGGGCCGTTCACCCCTCCACTTT	CASTRGGQGRSPLHF
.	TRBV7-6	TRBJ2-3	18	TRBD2	TGTGCCAGCAGCCCAGGGGCTAGCGGGATAAGGGGCACAGATACGCAGTATTTT	CASSPGASGIRGTDTQYF
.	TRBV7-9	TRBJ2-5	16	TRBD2	TGTGCCAGCAGCTTGGGACTAGCGGGGGCCCAAGAGACCCAGTACTTC	CASSLGLAGAQETQYF
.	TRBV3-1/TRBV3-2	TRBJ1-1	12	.	TGTGCCAGCAGCCAGGGAGAGACTGAAGCTTTCTTT	CASSQGETEAFF
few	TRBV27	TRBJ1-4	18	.	TGTGCCAGCAGTTACCTCCGAACAGGGCGAGCAACTAATGAAAAACTGTTTTTT	CASSYLRTGRATNEKLFF
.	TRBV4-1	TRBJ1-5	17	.	TGCGCCAGCAGCCAACTTCCCCCCGGTAATAGCAATCAGCCCCAGCATTTT	CASSQLPPGNSNQPQHF
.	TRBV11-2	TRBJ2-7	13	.	TGTGCCAGCAGCCTCGTGATGGGAGGCGAGCAGTACTTC	CASSLVMGGEQYF
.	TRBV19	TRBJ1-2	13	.	TGTGCCAGTAGTCCCCGACAGGCTCGGGGCTACACCTTC	CASSPRQARGYTF
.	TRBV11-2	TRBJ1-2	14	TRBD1	TGTGCCAGCAGCTCCGGGACAGAAAACTATGGCTACACCTTC	CASSSGTENYGYTF
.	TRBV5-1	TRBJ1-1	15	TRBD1	TGCGCCAGCAGCGTCCCGACAGGGACGAACACTGAAGCTTTCTTT	CASSVPTGTNTEAFF
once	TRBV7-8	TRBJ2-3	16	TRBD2	TGTGCCAGCAGCCCCACTAGCGGGGTTTTCACAGATACGCAGTATTTT	CASSPTSGVFTDTQYF
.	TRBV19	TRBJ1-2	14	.	TGTGCCAGTAGTATAGATAGGGGAAACTATGGCTACACCTTC	CASSIDRGNYGYTF
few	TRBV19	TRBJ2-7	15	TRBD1	TGTGCCAGTAGTATGACAGGGGTCAGTACTTACGAGCAGTACTTC	CASSMTGVSTYEQYF
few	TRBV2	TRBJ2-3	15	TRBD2	TGTGCCAGCAGCCGACTAGCGGGGGATATAGATACGCAGTATTTT	CASSRLAGDIDTQYF
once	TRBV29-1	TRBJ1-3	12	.	TGCAGCGTTCAGGGTAATGGAAACACCATATATTTT	CSVQGNGNTIYF
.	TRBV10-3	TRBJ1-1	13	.	TGTGCCATCCGGGAGGGTTTGAACACTGAAGCTTTCTTT	CAIREGLNTEAFF
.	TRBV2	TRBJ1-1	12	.	TGTGCCAGCAGGAGGACAGAGGATGAAGCTTTCTTT	CASRRTEDEAFF
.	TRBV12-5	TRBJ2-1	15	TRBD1	TGTGCTAGTGCCTCAGGACAGGGGCGATACAATGAGCAGTTCTTC	CASASGQGRYNEQFF
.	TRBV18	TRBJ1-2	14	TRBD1	TGTGCCAGCTCCCTAGACAGGGGTGCTTATGGCTACACCTTC	CASSLDRGAYGYTF
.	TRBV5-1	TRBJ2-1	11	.	TGCGCCAGCAGCTCCCACAGAGAGCAGTTCTTC	CASSSHREQFF
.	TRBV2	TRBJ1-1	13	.	TGTGCCAGCAGTGAGGAGGTGGGCACTGAAGCTTTCTTT	CASSEEVGTEAFF
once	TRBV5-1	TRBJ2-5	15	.	TGCGCCAGCAGCCTCTCCCTAGTGCCCCAAGAGACCCAGTACTTC	CASSLSLVPQETQYF
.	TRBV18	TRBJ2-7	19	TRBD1	TGTGCCAGCTCACTCTCAAGTGGACTCCGGGACAGGGGGCAGTACGAGCAGTACTTC	CASSLSSGLRDRGQYEQYF
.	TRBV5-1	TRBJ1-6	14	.	TGCGCCAGCAGCCCGGGGGGGGAGGGCTCACCCCTCCACTTT	CASSPGGEGSPLHF
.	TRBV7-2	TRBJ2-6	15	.	TGTGCCAGCAGCTCGTACGGCTCTGGGGCCAACGTCCTGACTTTC	CASSSYGSGANVLTF
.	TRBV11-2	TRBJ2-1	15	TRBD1	TGTGCCAGCAGCCCGGACAGGGGTTACTACAATGAGCAGTTCTTC	CASSPDRGYYNEQFF
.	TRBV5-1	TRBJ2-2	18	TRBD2	TGCGCCAGCAGCACGGCTATAGGACTAGCGGGACTCGCCGGGGAGCTGTTTTTT	CASSTAIGLAGLAGELFF
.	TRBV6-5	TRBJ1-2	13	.	TGTGCCACTTTGAAGAGGGTGGACTATGGCTACACCTTC	CATLKRVDYGYTF
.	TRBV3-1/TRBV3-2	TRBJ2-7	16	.	TGTGCCAGCAGCCAAGGGCGTGGAGCGACAGCATACGAGCAGTACTTC	CASSQGRGATAYEQYF
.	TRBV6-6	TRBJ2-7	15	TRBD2	TGTGCCAGCAGCCGTGGACTAGCGGGCTCCTACGAGCAGTACTTC	CASSRGLAGSYEQYF
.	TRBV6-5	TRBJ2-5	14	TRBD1	TGTGCCAGCAGAGGGACAGGGGGCCGGGAGACCCAGTACTTC	CASRGTGGRETQYF
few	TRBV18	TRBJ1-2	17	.	TGTGCCAGCTCACCAATCGTCTCCAGACAGAACCTCTATGGCTACACCTTC	CASSPIVSRQNLYGYTF
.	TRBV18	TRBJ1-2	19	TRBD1	TGTGCCAGCTCACGCGACAGGGCTGATGTACTTAAGTCTAACTATGGCTACACCTTC	CASSRDRADVLKSNYGYTF
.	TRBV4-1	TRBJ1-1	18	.	TGCGCCAGCAGCCAAGCGGTGTCCCTGGGCGATGCGAACACTGAAGCTTTCTTT	CASSQAVSLGDANTEAFF
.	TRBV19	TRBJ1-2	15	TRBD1	TGTGCCAGTAGTATCACAGGGGGTGGCTTGTATGGCTACACCTTC	CASSITGGGLYGYTF
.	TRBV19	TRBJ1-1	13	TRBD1	TGTGCCAGTAGTAAGCAGGGGGCGGTTGAAGCTTTCTTT	CASSKQGAVEAFF
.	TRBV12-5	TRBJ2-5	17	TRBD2	TGTGCTAGTGGTTTGGCGCTAGCGGGGGGGCTTGGAGAGACCCAGTACTTC	CASGLALAGGLGETQYF
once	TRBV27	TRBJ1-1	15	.	TGTGCCAGCAGTTTACAGGGAGGTTTAAACACTGAAGCTTTCTTT	CASSLQGGLNTEAFF
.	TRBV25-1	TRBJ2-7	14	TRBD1	TGTGCCAGCAGTGACCAGGGGGATAGTCGCGAGCAGTACTTC	CASSDQGDSREQYF
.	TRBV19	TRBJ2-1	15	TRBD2	TGTGCCAGTAGTATGGGGAGGGGAGGGGAGGATGAGCAGTTCTTC	CASSMGRGGEDEQFF
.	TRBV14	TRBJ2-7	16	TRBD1	TGTGCCAGCAGCCAAGTCGGAAGGGACAGATCCTACGAGCAGTACTTC	CASSQVGRDRSYEQYF
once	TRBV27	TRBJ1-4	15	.	TGTGCCAGCAGCTACGTCGGGGCAACTAATGAAAAACTGTTTTTT	CASSYVGATNEKLFF
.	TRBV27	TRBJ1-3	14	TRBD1	TGTGCCAGCAGTCCCCGGACAGGGGGAAACACCATATATTTT	CASSPRTGGNTIYF
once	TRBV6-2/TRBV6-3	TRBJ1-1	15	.	TGTGCCAGCAGTTACCTCCAGGGTTGGAGCACTGAAGCTTTCTTT	CASSYLQGWSTEAFF
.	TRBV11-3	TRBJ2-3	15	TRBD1	TGTGCCAGCAGCTTTACCGGGACAGGCGCAGATACGCAGTATTTT	CASSFTGTGADTQYF
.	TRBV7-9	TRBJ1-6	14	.	TGTGCCAGCAGCTTAGAAGCTACTAATTCACCCCTCCACTTT	CASSLEATNSPLHF
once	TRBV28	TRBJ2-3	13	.	TGTGCCAGCAGGGGCGGACACACAGATACGCAGTATTTT	CASRGGHTDTQYF
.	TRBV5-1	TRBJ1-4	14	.	TGCGCCAGCAGCTTGGATAGGGGGGGTGAAAAACTGTTTTTT	CASSLDRGGEKLFF
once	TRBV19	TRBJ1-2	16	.	TGTGCCAGTAGTATCGGTAATCTAGCCGGGAACTATGGCTACACCTTC	CASSIGNLAGNYGYTF
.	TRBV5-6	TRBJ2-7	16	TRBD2	TGTGCCAGCAGCTTGGGGAGGTCTAGCGGGAGTACGGAGCAGTACTTC	CASSLGRSSGSTEQYF
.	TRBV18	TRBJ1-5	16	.	TGTGCCAGCTCACCGATGGACGGGATGGGAAATCAGCCCCAGCATTTT	CASSPMDGMGNQPQHF
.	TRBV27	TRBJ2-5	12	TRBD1	TGTGCCAGCAGTCTCAGGGGGGAGACCCAGTACTTC	CASSLRGETQYF
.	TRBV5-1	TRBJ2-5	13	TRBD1	TGCGCCAGCAGCTTCGACAGGGCAGAGACCCAGTACTTC	CASSFDRAETQYF
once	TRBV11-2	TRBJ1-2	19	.	TGTGCCAGCAGCTACCGTCGAACCGGGGATCAATCACTCTACTATGGCTACACCTTC	CASSYRRTGDQSLYYGYTF